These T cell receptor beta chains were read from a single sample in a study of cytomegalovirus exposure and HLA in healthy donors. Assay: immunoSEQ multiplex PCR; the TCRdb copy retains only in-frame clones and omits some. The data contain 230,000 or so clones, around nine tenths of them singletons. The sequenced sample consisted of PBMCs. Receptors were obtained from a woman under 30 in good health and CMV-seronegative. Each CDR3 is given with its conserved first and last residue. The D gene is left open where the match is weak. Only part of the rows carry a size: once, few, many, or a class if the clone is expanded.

CDR3nt: TGTGCCAGCAGTCCTAACAGGGAAGTGTATGGCTACACCTTC
CDR3aa: CASSPNREVYGYTF
abundance: .
v_gene: TRBV28
d_gene: .
j_gene: TRBJ1-2

CDR3nt: TGTGCCAGCAGCTCTAGCCGGGTGGGATCCTACAATGAGCAGTTCTTC
CDR3aa: CASSSSRVGSYNEQFF
abundance: .
v_gene: TRBV7-8
d_gene: .
j_gene: TRBJ2-1

CDR3nt: TGCGCCAGCAGCCAAGTCGAGGCCCGGGGTAATGAAAAACTGTTTTTT
CDR3aa: CASSQVEARGNEKLFF
abundance: .
v_gene: TRBV4-1
d_gene: .
j_gene: TRBJ1-4

CDR3nt: TGTGCCAGCAGCTCCTCCTGGAGCTCTCCCCTTGGGAATGAGCAGTTCTTC
CDR3aa: CASSSSWSSPLGNEQFF
abundance: .
v_gene: TRBV7-9
d_gene: .
j_gene: TRBJ2-1

CDR3nt: TGCGCCAGCAGGATAGCGGGAGGGGCCGGGGAGCTGTTTTTT
CDR3aa: CASRIAGGAGELFF
abundance: .
v_gene: TRBV4-1
d_gene: TRBD2
j_gene: TRBJ2-2

CDR3nt: TGTGCTAGTGGTATAACCGGACAGGGGCCATACTATGGCTACACCTTC
CDR3aa: CASGITGQGPYYGYTF
abundance: .
v_gene: TRBV12-5
d_gene: TRBD1
j_gene: TRBJ1-2

CDR3nt: TGTGCCAGCAGCTTAGCGACCGGGAGAAGCCCCCTTGAAGCTTTCTTT
CDR3aa: CASSLATGRSPLEAFF
abundance: .
v_gene: TRBV7-6
d_gene: .
j_gene: TRBJ1-1

CDR3nt: TGTGCCAGCAGCCCATACGGTCGGGGGACAGCATACAATGAGCAGTTCTTC
CDR3aa: CASSPYGRGTAYNEQFF
abundance: .
v_gene: TRBV7-9
d_gene: .
j_gene: TRBJ2-1

CDR3nt: TGTGCCAGCAGCCAGGGACTAGCGGGAGGAGAGCATACGCAGTATTTT
CDR3aa: CASSQGLAGGEHTQYF
abundance: .
v_gene: TRBV4-2
d_gene: TRBD2
j_gene: TRBJ2-3

CDR3nt: TGTGCCAGCTCACCACCGGGCGAAGGCTCCTACAATGAGCAGTTCTTC
CDR3aa: CASSPPGEGSYNEQFF
abundance: .
v_gene: TRBV18
d_gene: .
j_gene: TRBJ2-1

CDR3nt: TGCGCCAGCACCCCTGCGGGGGGAGACGAGCAGTACTTC
CDR3aa: CASTPAGGDEQYF
abundance: .
v_gene: TRBV5-1
d_gene: TRBD2
j_gene: TRBJ2-7

CDR3nt: TGTGCCAGCGACAGGGACCTAACCGGGGAGCTGTTTTTT
CDR3aa: CASDRDLTGELFF
abundance: .
v_gene: TRBV27
d_gene: TRBD1
j_gene: TRBJ2-2

CDR3nt: TGTGCCAGCACCCCCTATGAAATAGCCAAAAACATTCAGTACTTC
CDR3aa: CASTPYEIAKNIQYF
abundance: once
v_gene: TRBV6-5
d_gene: .
j_gene: TRBJ2-4

CDR3nt: TGTGCCAGCAGCGCACAGACAGGGGTCGGCACAGATACGCAGTATTTT
CDR3aa: CASSAQTGVGTDTQYF
abundance: .
v_gene: TRBV9
d_gene: TRBD1
j_gene: TRBJ2-3

CDR3nt: TGTGCCAGCAGTTTGCAGGGGCCAGAGACCCAGTACTTC
CDR3aa: CASSLQGPETQYF
abundance: .
v_gene: TRBV6-5
d_gene: .
j_gene: TRBJ2-5

CDR3nt: TGTGCCTGGAGTGTAAGGGAGTATGAAAAACTGTTTTTT
CDR3aa: CAWSVREYEKLFF
abundance: .
v_gene: TRBV30
d_gene: .
j_gene: TRBJ1-4

CDR3nt: TGTGCCAGCAGTGCGCTAGCGGGAGTTTCCTTCGGGTACAATGAGCAGTTCTTC
CDR3aa: CASSALAGVSFGYNEQFF
abundance: .
v_gene: TRBV2
d_gene: TRBD2
j_gene: TRBJ2-1

CDR3nt: TGCAGCGTGACCGAGGGCTCTAACTATGGCTACACCTTC
CDR3aa: CSVTEGSNYGYTF
abundance: .
v_gene: TRBV29-1
d_gene: .
j_gene: TRBJ1-2

CDR3nt: TGTGCCAGCAGCTTGGGGACTAGCGGGAATGAGCAGTTCTTC
CDR3aa: CASSLGTSGNEQFF
abundance: .
v_gene: TRBV7-9
d_gene: TRBD2
j_gene: TRBJ2-1

CDR3nt: TGCGCCAGCAGAGGACTAGCGGGAAAGCAGTTCTTC
CDR3aa: CASRGLAGKQFF
abundance: .
v_gene: TRBV4-1
d_gene: TRBD2
j_gene: TRBJ2-1

CDR3nt: TGTGCCAGCAGGGAAAAGACAGGTGGCTACACCTTC
CDR3aa: CASREKTGGYTF
abundance: .
v_gene: TRBV6-6
d_gene: .
j_gene: TRBJ1-2

CDR3nt: TGTGCCAGCAGTTTGCCAGGGCTCACTGAAGCTTTCTTT
CDR3aa: CASSLPGLTEAFF
abundance: .
v_gene: TRBV28
d_gene: .
j_gene: TRBJ1-1

CDR3nt: TGCGCCAGCAGCCGCCGGGGGACCAAAAGGAACGAGCAGTACTTC
CDR3aa: CASSRRGTKRNEQYF
abundance: .
v_gene: TRBV4-1
d_gene: .
j_gene: TRBJ2-7

CDR3nt: TGTGCCAGCAGCTCGGCGGACACGATGGCTAACTATGGCTACACCTTC
CDR3aa: CASSSADTMANYGYTF
abundance: .
v_gene: TRBV7-8
d_gene: .
j_gene: TRBJ1-2

CDR3nt: TGCGCCAGCAGCCTCCGACTAGCGGGATTCACAGATACGCAGTATTTT
CDR3aa: CASSLRLAGFTDTQYF
abundance: .
v_gene: TRBV4-1
d_gene: TRBD2
j_gene: TRBJ2-3

CDR3nt: TGCGCCAGCAGCTTGGGAGGTGGCACTGAAGCTTTCTTT
CDR3aa: CASSLGGGTEAFF
abundance: .
v_gene: TRBV5-1
d_gene: .
j_gene: TRBJ1-1

CDR3nt: TGTGCCAGCAAAGATTATAACGGGAGGGGGGGGTACCAAGAGACCCAGTACTTC
CDR3aa: CASKDYNGRGGYQETQYF
abundance: .
v_gene: TRBV2
d_gene: TRBD2
j_gene: TRBJ2-5

CDR3nt: TGTGCCAGCAGTGTAGCGGAGGGCCTAAACAATGAGCAGTTCTTC
CDR3aa: CASSVAEGLNNEQFF
abundance: .
v_gene: TRBV28
d_gene: .
j_gene: TRBJ2-1

CDR3nt: TGTGCCAGCGTGGGGCTAGCGCTATCCTACGAGCAGTACTTC
CDR3aa: CASVGLALSYEQYF
abundance: .
v_gene: TRBV2
d_gene: .
j_gene: TRBJ2-7

CDR3nt: TGCGCCAGCAGCCGCTTAGCTCGGGTGGACAGGGCGGAGACCCAGTACTTC
CDR3aa: CASSRLARVDRAETQYF
abundance: .
v_gene: TRBV4-1
d_gene: TRBD1
j_gene: TRBJ2-5

CDR3nt: TGCGCCAGCAGCTCAAGACGGGACAATGAGCAGTTCTTC
CDR3aa: CASSSRRDNEQFF
abundance: .
v_gene: TRBV5-1
d_gene: .
j_gene: TRBJ2-1

CDR3nt: TGCGCCAGCAGCCCAGCCGGACTAGCGGCATCCTACGAGCAGTACTTC
CDR3aa: CASSPAGLAASYEQYF
abundance: .
v_gene: TRBV5-1
d_gene: TRBD2
j_gene: TRBJ2-7

CDR3nt: TGTGCCAGCAGCTTGTTGGGGGGACCTAACGCTGAAGCTTTCTTT
CDR3aa: CASSLLGGPNAEAFF
abundance: .
v_gene: TRBV5-4
d_gene: .
j_gene: TRBJ1-1

CDR3nt: TGTGCCAGCAGTGACTTTGCGGGGATGGAGACCCAGTACTTC
CDR3aa: CASSDFAGMETQYF
abundance: .
v_gene: TRBV2
d_gene: .
j_gene: TRBJ2-5

CDR3nt: TGTGCCAGCAGTGAAGAGGGGGCAGTATCTTATACTGGGGCCAACGTCCTGACTTTC
CDR3aa: CASSEEGAVSYTGANVLTF
abundance: .
v_gene: TRBV6-1
d_gene: TRBD1
j_gene: TRBJ2-6

CDR3nt: TGTGCCAGCTCGCCCGGGACTAGCGGGTTGAGTGAGCAGTACTTC
CDR3aa: CASSPGTSGLSEQYF
abundance: .
v_gene: TRBV18
d_gene: TRBD2
j_gene: TRBJ2-7

CDR3nt: TGTGCCAGCAGTTACGACGGGGACTGGGAGACCCAGTACTTC
CDR3aa: CASSYDGDWETQYF
abundance: .
v_gene: TRBV6-5
d_gene: .
j_gene: TRBJ2-5

CDR3nt: TGCGCCAGCAGCCAAGATAGCGGTTACGAGCAGTACTTC
CDR3aa: CASSQDSGYEQYF
abundance: once
v_gene: TRBV4-1
d_gene: .
j_gene: TRBJ2-7

CDR3nt: TGTGCCAGCAGTATCCCAGGGGGCTTTGGCAATCAGCCCCAGCATTTT
CDR3aa: CASSIPGGFGNQPQHF
abundance: .
v_gene: TRBV28
d_gene: TRBD1
j_gene: TRBJ1-5

CDR3nt: TGTGCCAGCAGTGAGGGGGCAGCCCAGGCCAATGAGCAGTTCTTC
CDR3aa: CASSEGAAQANEQFF
abundance: .
v_gene: TRBV6-1
d_gene: .
j_gene: TRBJ2-1

CDR3nt: TGTGCCAGCAGCTTACAAGAGACCCAGTACTTC
CDR3aa: CASSLQETQYF
abundance: .
v_gene: TRBV6-6
d_gene: .
j_gene: TRBJ2-5

CDR3nt: TGTGCCAGCTCACAACCGGGACAGAACTATGGCTACACCTTC
CDR3aa: CASSQPGQNYGYTF
abundance: .
v_gene: TRBV18
d_gene: TRBD1
j_gene: TRBJ1-2

CDR3nt: TGCGCCAGCAGCCAAAAAACTAGCGGGAACACCGGGGAGCTGTTTTTT
CDR3aa: CASSQKTSGNTGELFF
abundance: .
v_gene: TRBV4-1
d_gene: TRBD2
j_gene: TRBJ2-2

CDR3nt: TGTGCCAGCTCACCACCCAGAACAGAGCGGGGAGAGACCCAGTACTTC
CDR3aa: CASSPPRTERGETQYF
abundance: .
v_gene: TRBV18
d_gene: TRBD2
j_gene: TRBJ2-5

CDR3nt: TGTGCCAGCAGCTCTCAATCGGGGGGGGAAGGCACCTTC
CDR3aa: CASSSQSGGEGTF
abundance: .
v_gene: TRBV5-4
d_gene: .
j_gene: TRBJ1-2